The 24 T cell receptor beta chains below were found in one sample sequenced in a study of T cell repertoires in ileal Crohn's disease. Using immunoSEQ multiplex PCR, the repertoire was profiled, and TCRdb retains in-frame clones only, with some absent. In the table there are about 4,000 clones, around three quarters of which are singletons. Specimen: ileal tissue. These receptors all come from an adult with Crohn's disease.

This clone was counted a single time. The V gene is TRBV4-3, the J gene TRBJ2-5, with D possibly TRBD2 on 7 matching bases. This CDR3 has 17 residues. Trimming removed 4 bases from V and 1 base from J, with 19 bases in between. Per the germline V gene, CDR1 is LGHNA and CDR2 is YSLEER. The DNA for the CDR3 is TGCGCCAGCAGCCGGATGTTAGGGGGGGCACCCCAAGAGACCCAGTACTTC. Protein sequence: CASSRMLGGAPQETQYF.

The chain is built from TRBV7-8 and TRBJ1-1; D may be TRBD1 (5 bases). Trimming took 5 bases from V and 1 from J, leaving 17 bases between them. Per the germline V gene, CDR1 is SGHVS and CDR2 is FQNEAQ. The CDR3 sequence is 16 residues long. The CDR3 is CASSLVRRGPNTEAFF. The CDR3, as DNA: TGTGCCAGCAGCCTAGTACGGAGGGGACCGAACACTGAAGCTTTCTTT. Filled out from reference TRBV7-8 and TRBJ1-1, the complete variable domain reads GAGVSQSPRYKVAKRGQDVALRCDPISGHVSLFWYQQALGQGPEFLTYFQNEAQLDKSGLPSDRFFAERPEGSVSTLKIQRTQQEDSAVYLCASSLVRRGPNTEAFFGQGTRLTVV.

This chain uses TRBV6-5 with TRBJ2-7; 7 positions match TRBD1. Trimming took 9 bases from V and 3 from J; bases not matched to a gene: 11. CDR3 length: 14 residues. Germline CDR1 and CDR2: MNHEY and SVGAGI. CDR3 DNA: TGTGCCAGTAGCCGAACAGGGGCCCTCTACGAGCAGTACTTC. It encodes CASSRTGALYEQYF.

The chain uses TRBV4-3 and TRBJ2-2, with 10 bases that match TRBD2. Looked up from germline, CDR1 is LGHNA and CDR2 is YSLEER. CDR3 length: 16 residues. V gave up 1 base and J gave up 4 bases; unmatched junction bases: 3. CDR3 bases: TGCGCCAGCAGCCAAGCAACTAGCGGGACCACCGGGGAGCTGTTTTTT. This codes for CASSQATSGTTGELFF.

The gene calls are TRBV7-9 and TRBJ2-7, with 7 bases lining up with TRBD2. J lost 4 bases, V lost 1 base, and 10 bases had no gene match. Germline CDR1 SEHNR, CDR2 FQNEAQ (reference sequence). The CDR3 is made up of 16 amino acids. The CDR3 spells CASSLVPGEGGYEQYF. CDR3 DNA sequence: TGTGCCAGCAGCTTAGTCCCCGGGGAGGGAGGGTACGAGCAGTACTTC. Full variable domain (remainder filled in from reference TRBV7-9 and TRBJ2-7): DTGVSQNPRHKITKRGQNVTFRCDPISEHNRLYWYRQTLGQGPEFLTYFQNEAQLEKSRLLSDRFSAERPKGSFSTLEIQRTEQGDSAMYLCASSLVPGEGGYEQYFGPGTRLTVT.

This clone was detected once. The chain recombines TRBV2 with TRBJ2-7; tentative D call: TRBD1 (5 bases). V lost 8 bases and J lost 2, with 16 bases in between. The CDR3 contains 14 residues. Germline V gene lookup returns CDR1 SNHLY and CDR2 FYNNEI. Written as DNA, the CDR3 is TGTGCCAGCCTAAAGGACACAATTACCTACGAGCAGTACTTC. Translating gives CASLKDTITYEQYF.

Regarding this clone: Different DNA sequences within this sample yield the same CDR3. The gene calls are TRBV27 and TRBJ2-7; TRBD1 might be the D (5 bases). Germline loops: CDR1 MNHEY, CDR2 SMNVEV (reference sequence). This CDR3 has 13 amino acids. V gave up 2 bases and J gave up 4 bases, with 9 bases separating them. CDR3 sequence reads: CASSLEAGYEQYF. CDR3 bases: TGTGCCAGCAGTTTAGAGGCAGGGTACGAGCAGTACTTC.

The chain links TRBV5-1 to TRBJ2-7; TRBD2 agrees at 8 bases. V was pared by 5 bases and J by 5 bases, with 15 bases of the junction left unmatched. This CDR3 has 16 amino acids. Germline-derived CDR1 and CDR2 are SGHRS and YFSETQ. CDR3 sequence: CASSVGATTGGHEQYF. In nucleotides, the CDR3 is TGCGCCAGCAGTGTAGGGGCTACGACGGGGGGGCACGAGCAGTACTTC.

This chain's CDR3 is CSARTSGGQETQYF. The CDR3 DNA sequence: TGCAGCGCTCGGACTAGCGGGGGCCAAGAGACCCAGTACTTC. V is TRBV29-1 and J is TRBJ2-5; the match to TRBD2 covers 13 bases. This CDR3 has 14 amino acids. Germline CDR1 and CDR2: SQVTM and ANQGSEA. V gave up 7 bases and J gave up 1 base; unmatched junction bases: 3.

This clone was recorded only once. The chain carries TRBV4-2 and TRBJ2-5; 7 nucleotides match TRBD2. CDR3 size: 17 residues. With 0 bases clipped from V and 1 base from J, the junction kept 8 bases outside the gene matches. Per the germline V gene, CDR1 is LGHNA and CDR2 is YNFKEQ. CDR3 sequence reads: CASSQDGRGGPQETQYF. The DNA of the CDR3 is TGTGCCAGCAGCCAAGATGGGCGCGGGGGTCCCCAAGAGACCCAGTACTTC.

This chain joins TRBV7-8 and TRBJ1-5; 7 positions agree with TRBD1. Trimming removed 1 base from V and 1 base from J; junction bases left unmatched: 7. The germline V gene has CDR1 SGHVS and CDR2 FQNEAQ. This CDR3 has 17 amino acids. The CDR3 nucleotides are TGTGCCAGCAGCTTAGTAGGGGCAGGGGGGAGCAATCAGCCCCAGCATTTT. Translated: CASSLVGAGGSNQPQHF.

The chain has TRBV2 and TRBJ1-6; 9 bases map to TRBD1. Trimming took 7 bases from V and 3 from J; bases not matched to a gene: 4. This CDR3 is built from 15 residues. CDR1 and CDR2 (germline): SNHLY, FYNNEI. CDR3 amino acids: CASTGTGNYNSPLHF. DNA of the CDR3: TGTGCCAGCACCGGGACAGGGAACTATAATTCACCCCTCCACTTT.

This clone was seen only a few times. The gene calls are TRBV7-9 and TRBJ1-1; the D gene is possibly TRBD1 (5 bases). CDR3 length equals 14 residues. V was pared by 5 bases and J by 3 bases, with 13 bases between. Germline-derived CDR1 and CDR2 are SEHNR and FQNEAQ (reference sequence). The CDR3 spells CASSTGGSDTEAFF. As DNA, the CDR3 is TGTGCCAGCAGCACCGGGGGTAGCGACACTGAAGCTTTCTTT.

This chain links TRBV19 with TRBJ1-2; D not certain. Germline V gene data show CDR1 as LNHDA and CDR2 as SQIVND (reference sequence). This CDR3 is built from 14 residues. V dropped 5 bases and J dropped 7 bases, with 17 bases sitting between them. Written as DNA, the CDR3 is TGTGCCAGTAGTCCCCGTGGCACAGAACGTGGCTACACCTTC. Residues: CASSPRGTERGYTF. Together with reference TRBV19 and TRBJ1-2, the CDR3 gives the full variable domain: DGGITQSPKYLFRKEGQNVTLSCEQNLNHDAMYWYRQDPGQGLRLIYYSQIVNDFQKGDIAEGYSVSREKKESFPLTVTSAQKNPTAFYLCASSPRGTERGYTFGSGTRLTVV.

V is TRBV27 and J is TRBJ2-7; TRBD2 matches at 7 bases. The CDR3 runs 13 residues. Germline lookup yields CDR1 MNHEY and CDR2 SMNVEV (reference sequence). V shed 3 bases, J shed 2 bases, and the junction held 1 base outside the gene matches. CDR3 nucleotides: TGTGCCAGCAGTTTCAGCGGGGCCTACGAGCAGTACTTC. Its protein is CASSFSGAYEQYF.

The chain employs TRBV6-4 and TRBJ2-5; 11 bases line up with TRBD2. Germline CDR1 reads MRHNA; CDR2 reads SNTAGT. V shed 0 bases, J shed 0 bases, and the junction held 9 bases outside the gene matches. The CDR3 runs 19 residues. The CDR3 is CASSDSGIAGGPNQETQYF. As DNA, the CDR3 is TGTGCCAGCAGTGACTCGGGAATAGCGGGAGGGCCGAACCAAGAGACCCAGTACTTC.

V usage is TRBV5-1 and J usage is TRBJ1-2; D is possibly TRBD1 (6 bases). The germline V gene encodes CDR1 SGHRS and CDR2 YFSETQ. The CDR3 has 13 residues. With 4 bases removed from V and 5 bases from J, the gap between germline ends came to 12 bases. The CDR3 spells CASSESGEYGYTF. Written as DNA, the CDR3 is TGCGCCAGCAGCGAATCAGGGGAGTATGGCTACACCTTC.

The sample holds a few counts of this clone. The chain uses TRBV11-2 and TRBJ2-3, with a weak D call TRBD2 (5 bases). Germline loops: CDR1 SGHAT, CDR2 FQNNGV. V dropped 3 bases and J dropped 4 bases, with 8 bases sitting between them. This CDR3 region has 13 residues. The chain's CDR3 is CASSFERADTQYF. Written as DNA, the CDR3 is TGTGCCAGCAGCTTCGAGAGGGCAGATACGCAGTATTTT.

The genes are TRBV6-1 and TRBJ2-1; 9 bases map to TRBD1. The CDR3 spans 15 residues. V lost 2 bases, J lost 8 bases, and 7 bases stayed unmatched. Germline CDR1 MNHNS, CDR2 SASEGT. The CDR3 reads CASSEQDRGYHEQFF. The CDR3 region has the DNA TGTGCCAGCAGTGAACAGGACAGGGGATATCATGAGCAGTTCTTC.

The chain links TRBV19 to TRBJ1-2, with D tentatively TRBD1 (6 bases). Trimming stripped 5 bases from V and 6 bases from J, with 10 bases between. Germline V gene sequence: CDR1 LNHDA, CDR2 SQIVND (reference sequence). CDR3 size: 12 residues. This CDR3 reads CASSFRGDGYTF. The DNA for the CDR3 is TGTGCCAGTAGTTTCAGGGGAGATGGCTACACCTTC.

The V call is TRBV21-1, the J call TRBJ1-2; the D call of TRBD1 is as the table states it, not checked on the DNA. TRBV21-1 is classified as a pseudogene. CDR3 length: 14 amino acids. The CDR3 reads CASSKVRGRRGYTF. The CDR3 DNA follows: TGTGCCAGCAGCAAAGTCAGGGGGCGGAGGGGCTACACCTTC.

The chain combines TRBV6-1 with TRBJ1-1; possible D gene TRBD1, 6 bases. CDR3 length equals 15 residues. V was clipped by 4 bases and J by 1 base, with 13 bases between them. Germline assignment: CDR1 MNHNS and CDR2 SASEGT. CDR3 bases: TGTGCCAGCAGTGTTATGTCGACAGGGAACACTGAAGCTTTCTTT. Its protein product is CASSVMSTGNTEAFF.

V and J are TRBV11-2 and TRBJ1-5; tentative D call: TRBD1 (5 bases). The germline V and J ends were trimmed by 0 bases and 7 bases, with 7 bases remaining between them. Per the germline V gene, CDR1 is SGHAT and CDR2 is FQNNGV. The CDR3 contains 13 residues. The CDR3 DNA is TGTGCCAGCAGCTTAGAGGGACTCCAGCCCCAGCATTTT. Translating gives CASSLEGLQPQHF.

CDR3 amino acids: CASSTGAGGNEQFF. CDR3 sequence (DNA): TGCGCCAGCAGTACCGGAGCCGGGGGCAATGAGCAGTTCTTC. The chain combines TRBV10-1 with TRBJ2-1, with TRBD2 as a possible D gene (6 bases). The ends were cut back, 5 bases at V and 6 bases at J, with 14 bases in the middle. The CDR3 extends over 14 amino acids. The germline CDR1 and CDR2 sequences are WNHNN and SYGVQD (reference sequence).